Listed below are T cell receptor beta chains from one sample, sequenced in a study of CD8 T cells in ankylosing spondylitis. TCRdb recomputed calls from the 5' RACE reads with MiXCR, one row per CDR3 protein. Among approximately 260,000 distinct CDR3 sequences, roughly 8.6% were seen once, and the ten largest hold nearly 7%. The sequenced material came from blood, either unsorted or a sorted T cell fraction (not recorded which). The receptors come from a male donor with ankylosing spondylitis or in good health (not recorded which). Each CDR3 is given with its conserved first and last residue. The D gene is left open where the match is weak. For some rows the clone size is stated as once, few or many, or as a class when expanded; others skip it.

>TRBD2|many|17|TRBV5-1|TRBJ2-3
CASSWGLTSGATDTQYF
TGCGCCAGCAGCTGGGGCCTGACTAGCGGGGCCACAGATACGCAGTATTTT
>-|few|15|TRBV7-2|TRBJ2-6
CASSFGRSGANVLTF
TGTGCCAGCAGCTTTGGGCGCTCTGGGGCCAACGTCCTGACTTTC
>-|many|15|TRBV5-1|TRBJ2-7
CASSLGVTGIGEQYF
TGCGCCAGCAGCTTGGGGGTCACCGGAATTGGCGAGCAGTACTTC
>-|-|14|TRBV4-1|TRBJ1-1
CASSQEWGSTEAFF
TGCGCCAGCAGCCAAGAATGGGGCTCGACTGAAGCTTTCTTT
>-|many|18|TRBV20-1|TRBJ2-1
CSAREGPRLGGFYNEQFF
TGCAGTGCTAGAGAGGGCCCCCGACTAGGGGGTTTCTACAATGAGCAGTTCTTC
>TRBD1|many|16|TRBV20-1|TRBJ1-4
CSARPSHRGLNEKLFF
TGCAGTGCTAGACCCAGTCACAGGGGACTTAATGAAAAACTGTTTTTT
>-|few|14|TRBV5-1|TRBJ1-5
CASSLEGPGQPQHF
TGCGCCAGCAGCTTGGAAGGGCCGGGTCAGCCCCAGCATTTT
>-|many|14|TRBV7-2|TRBJ2-5
CASLARGEQETQYF
TGTGCCAGCTTAGCTCGCGGGGAACAAGAGACCCAGTACTTC
>-|many|13|TRBV12-3/TRBV12-4|TRBJ1-5
CASSLTRGQPQHF
TGTGCCAGCAGTCTGACTCGGGGTCAGCCCCAGCATTTT
>TRBD2|many|16|TRBV7-2|TRBJ2-1
CASSFGLAGRGHEQFF
TGTGCCAGCAGCTTCGGGCTAGCGGGACGAGGGCATGAGCAGTTCTTC
>-|many|16|TRBV6-4|TRBJ1-3
CASSDSGGASGNTIYF
TGTGCCAGCAGTGACTCTGGCGGGGCCTCTGGAAACACCATATATTTT
>-|many|21|TRBV12-5|TRBJ2-4
CASGSELGGRAAALAKNIQYF
TGTGCTAGTGGTTCCGAACTAGGGGGGAGGGCCGCGGCCCTAGCCAAAAACATTCAGTACTTC
>TRBD1|many|15|TRBV20-1|TRBJ1-4
CSARARGGDAEKLFF
TGCAGTGCTAGAGCCAGGGGGGGGGACGCTGAAAAACTGTTTTTT
>-|many|15|TRBV5-1|TRBJ2-3
CASSLEGRSTDTQYF
TGCGCCAGCAGCTTGGAAGGCAGGAGCACAGATACGCAGTATTTT
>-|many|13|TRBV12-3/TRBV12-4|TRBJ2-7
CASSGMISYEQYF
TGTGCCAGCAGTGGCATGATAAGCTACGAGCAGTACTTC
>TRBD1|many|14|TRBV20-1|TRBJ2-1
CSASGQGAYNEQFF
TGCAGTGCTAGTGGCCAGGGGGCCTACAATGAGCAGTTCTTC
>TRBD1|many|15|TRBV7-2|TRBJ2-2
CASSRDRSNTGELFF
TGTGCCAGCAGCCGGGACAGGTCGAACACCGGGGAGCTGTTTTTT
>-|many|15|TRBV3-1|TRBJ2-4
CASSLSSLAKNIQYF
TGTGCCAGCAGCCTAAGCTCCCTAGCCAAAAACATTCAGTACTTC
>-|many|14|TRBV19|TRBJ2-2
CASSTGDVTGELFF
TGTGCCAGTAGTACAGGGGATGTCACCGGGGAGCTGTTTTTT
>-|few|14|TRBV7-9|TRBJ1-2
CASSSTRQVYGYTF
TGTGCCAGCAGCTCCACGAGACAGGTATATGGCTACACCTTC
>TRBD2|many|20|TRBV6-2/TRBV6-3|TRBJ2-3
CASTRSTLAGDGVETDTQYF
TGTGCCAGCACTCGGAGTACACTAGCGGGAGATGGTGTGGAAACAGATACGCAGTATTTT
>-|many|16|TRBV7-2|TRBJ1-6
CASSKAPGGPNSPLHF
TGTGCCAGCAGTAAGGCCCCGGGTGGACCAAATTCACCCCTCCACTTT
>-|many|14|TRBV20-1|TRBJ1-4
CSASLGATNEKLFF
TGCAGTGCTAGTCTAGGGGCAACTAATGAAAAACTGTTTTTT
>TRBD2|-|15|TRBV5-1|TRBJ2-5
CASSLSLGGIETQYF
TGCGCCAGCAGCTTATCTCTCGGGGGGATAGAGACCCAGTACTTC
>-|many|18|TRBV11-2|TRBJ1-3
CASSLLTTGHPSGNTIYF
TGTGCCAGCAGCCTACTTACCACGGGACACCCTTCTGGAAACACCATATATTTT
>-|few|13|TRBV9|TRBJ2-1
CASSVAELNEQFF
TGTGCCAGCAGCGTAGCAGAACTCAATGAGCAGTTCTTC
>TRBD2|many|14|TRBV20-1|TRBJ2-7
CSARPGTSTYEQYF
TGCAGTGCTAGACCCGGGACTAGCACCTACGAGCAGTACTTC
>TRBD2|many|15|TRBV28|TRBJ2-3
CASSLEREGLDTQYF
TGTGCCAGCAGTCTAGAGCGGGAGGGCCTGGATACGCAGTATTTT
>-|many|15|TRBV4-2|TRBJ1-6
CASSQEAQGNSPLHF
TGTGCCAGCAGCCAAGAAGCGCAGGGAAATTCACCCCTCCACTTT
>-|many|14|TRBV27|TRBJ2-2
CASSLRGNTGELFF
TGTGCCAGCAGTTTACGAGGGAACACCGGGGAGCTGTTTTTT
>TRBD1|few|19|TRBV11-1|TRBJ2-7
CASSLVLGTGRISSYEQYF
TGTGCCAGCAGCTTAGTGTTAGGGACAGGCCGGATAAGCTCCTACGAGCAGTACTTC
>-|few|14|TRBV9|TRBJ2-7
CASSVGGNSGEQYF
TGTGCCAGCAGCGTAGGCGGGAACTCGGGCGAGCAGTACTTC
>-|many|12|TRBV5-1|TRBJ2-1
CASSLLGEEQFF
TGCGCCAGCAGCTTGCTCGGGGAGGAGCAGTTCTTC
>-|many|12|TRBV6-4|TRBJ1-2
CASSDQGLGYTF
TGTGCCAGCAGTGACCAGGGGCTTGGCTACACCTTC
>-|many|15|TRBV5-1|TRBJ1-6
CASSLEGQDNSPLHF
TGCGCCAGCAGCTTGGAAGGTCAGGATAATTCACCCCTCCACTTT
>-|few|17|TRBV5-6|TRBJ1-2
CASRRGLSAGTNYGYTF
TGTGCCAGCAGGCGGGGACTATCGGCAGGGACTAACTATGGCTACACCTTC
>-|many|17|TRBV10-3|TRBJ2-1
CAISEVVGQGSYNEQFF
TGTGCCATCAGTGAGGTTGTAGGGCAGGGGAGCTACAATGAGCAGTTCTTC
>TRBD2|many|16|TRBV12-3/TRBV12-4|TRBJ2-2
CASSPGLAGDTGELFF
TGTGCCAGCAGTCCGGGACTAGCGGGGGACACCGGGGAGCTGTTTTTT
>-|many|16|TRBV3-1|TRBJ2-5
CASSQDLRTIQETQYF
TGTGCCAGCAGCCAAGATCTGAGGACTATACAAGAGACCCAGTACTTC
>TRBD1|many|14|TRBV6-1|TRBJ2-2
CASFGRGSTGELFF
TGTGCCAGCTTTGGCAGGGGGAGCACCGGGGAGCTGTTTTTT
>TRBD1|many|15|TRBV3-1|TRBJ1-6
CASSQVGQGVSPLHF
TGTGCCAGCAGCCAAGTCGGACAGGGTGTTTCACCCCTCCACTTT
>-|many|14|TRBV6-2/TRBV6-3|TRBJ1-1
CASSRGLGGTEAFF
TGTGCCAGCAGTAGAGGGTTGGGAGGCACTGAAGCTTTCTTT
>TRBD1|-|16|TRBV5-1|TRBJ1-2
CASSLAGTGPNYGYTF
TGCGCCAGCAGCTTGGCCGGGACAGGCCCCAACTATGGCTACACCTTC
>TRBD2|many|16|TRBV5-1|TRBJ2-5
CASSVGLAGNRETQYF
TGCGCCAGCAGCGTCGGACTAGCGGGGAACAGGGAGACCCAGTACTTC
>-|few|15|TRBV12-3/TRBV12-4|TRBJ2-7
CASSLPGALDYEQYF
TGTGCCAGCAGTTTACCGGGGGCCTTGGACTACGAGCAGTACTTC
>-|-|14|TRBV11-2|TRBJ1-6
CASSSGAGNSPLHF
TGTGCCAGCAGCTCCGGGGCAGGGAATTCACCCCTCCACTTT
>-|many|12|TRBV7-2|TRBJ1-2
CASSFGDGGYTF
TGTGCCAGCAGCTTTGGGGACGGTGGCTACACCTTC
>-|many|13|TRBV6-5|TRBJ1-2
CASSYDRYYGYTF
TGTGCCAGCAGTTACGACAGATACTATGGCTACACCTTC
>-|few|12|TRBV11-2|TRBJ1-2
CASSLTRDGYTF
TGTGCCAGCAGCTTAACCAGGGATGGCTACACCTTC
>-|many|14|TRBV4-1|TRBJ2-7
CASSQGDRTYEQYF
TGCGCCAGCAGCCAAGGCGACAGAACCTACGAGCAGTACTTC
>-|many|14|TRBV7-2|TRBJ1-6
CASTWTGANSPLHF
TGTGCCAGCACCTGGACCGGGGCAAATTCACCCCTCCACTTT